One sample yielded the 10 T cell receptor beta chains listed below, sequenced in a study of patients and donors after allogeneic stem cell transplantation (TCRdb year 2020). The protocol used for the library was RT-PCR. TCRdb shows the sequencer as NextSeq 550. TCRdb passed the public sequencing reads through fastp at Q25 and MiXCR, retaining productive beta sequences. Rows with a matching CDR3 protein are joined into one entry that keeps the most common DNA and genes. The sample data list approximately 170,000 distinct CDR3 sequences, and 24% of these were observed just once. Roughly 27% of the sample lies in the top ten. Sequenced material: blood, either unsorted or a sorted T cell fraction (not recorded which). These receptors all stem from a human donor who was either an allogeneic HSCT recipient or a stem cell or donor lymphocyte infusion donor (not recorded which). It is not recorded whose cells these are; they may come from a transplant donor.

V and J are TRBV12-3 or TRBV12-4 and TRBJ1-5, with no clear D. This CDR3 has 15 residues. V lost 3 bases and J lost 5, with 14 bases in between. Written as DNA, the CDR3 is TGTGCCAGCAGTTTCAAGGTAACTAGGGATCAGCCCCAGCATTTT. Protein: CASSFKVTRDQPQHF.

This clonotype was counted only a few times. In DNA form, the CDR3 reads TGCGCCAGCAGCCCGACGGTGACAGGGGGGTTTGAAAAACTGTTTTTT. It is translated as CASSPTVTGGFEKLFF. The rearrangement joins TRBV5-1 to TRBJ1-4; 9 bases map to TRBD1. Unmatched junction bases numbered 11, after V lost 4 bases and J lost 7 bases. CDR1 and CDR2 from the germline V gene are SGHRS and YFSETQ. The CDR3 is made up of 16 amino acids.

This clonotype was seen ten or more times. The rearrangement uses TRBV6-5 and TRBJ1-1; TRBD1 might be the D (5 bases). CDR3 length equals 15 residues. Germline values: CDR1 MNHEY, CDR2 SVGAGI. Trimming removed 6 bases from V and 7 bases from J, with 21 bases in between. DNA for the CDR3: TGTGCCAGCAGCTCAAACGTGGGGCAGAAGGTTGAAGCTTTCTTT. It yields the protein CASSSNVGQKVEAFF.

This clonotype was seen a few times. The chain joins TRBV15 to TRBJ1-2; D unclear. V was cut by 4 bases and J by 4 bases, with 10 bases left in between. In germline, CDR1 is LNHNV, CDR2 YYDKDF (reference sequence). There are 13 residues in the CDR3. The CDR3: CATSKDGSYGYTF. As DNA, the CDR3 is TGTGCCACCAGCAAGGACGGATCCTATGGCTACACCTTC. The complete variable domain, with remaining parts taken from reference TRBV15 and TRBJ1-2, reads DAMVIQNPRYQVTQFGKPVTLSCSQTLNHNVMYWYQQKSSQAPKLLFHYYDKDFNNEADTPDNFQSRRPNTSFCFLDIRSPGLGDTAMYLCATSKDGSYGYTFGSGTRLTVV.

Of note for this clonotype: Because the CDR3's place on the DNA is in doubt, the DNA is left out and the CDR3 is given as listed by TCRdb. The chain joins TRBV24-1 to TRBJ2-1; no check of the table's D call, TRBD1, against the DNA was made. The V gene's germline CDR1 is KGHDR and CDR2 SFDVKD. The CDR3 spans 18 amino acids, including both terminal residues. The CDR3 loop reads CATSVPGRVAGAWDEQFF.

This rearrangement joins TRBV28 to TRBJ1-2; a possible D gene is TRBD1 (5 bases). V was cut by 8 bases and J by 5 bases, with 9 bases left in between. The CDR3 extends over 11 amino acids. Per germline, CDR1 MDHEN and CDR2 SYDVKM. The CDR3 sequence is CASQGDYGYTF. The CDR3 region has the DNA TGTGCCAGCCAGGGAGATTATGGCTACACCTTC.

Many counts were recorded for this clonotype. The V and J genes are TRBV4-2 and TRBJ1-1; D is uncertain. Per germline, CDR1 LGHNA and CDR2 YNFKEQ. V was clipped by 1 base and J by 5 bases, with 11 bases between them. The CDR3 runs to 14 residues. The CDR3 sequence is CASSQVGIWTEAFF. The DNA for the CDR3 is TGTGCCAGCAGCCAAGTTGGGATTTGGACTGAAGCTTTCTTT.

The chain uses TRBV7-2 and TRBJ1-1; TRBD1 is a possible D gene (6 bases). The V end lost 8 bases, the J end lost 7 bases, and 14 bases lay between the germline ends. Germline values: CDR1 SGHTA, CDR2 FQGNSA. This CDR3 comprises 12 residues. In nucleotides, the CDR3 is TGTGCCAGCCTGGGGGCGGATTATGAAGCTTTCTTT. As protein: CASLGADYEAFF. Full variable domain (rest looked up from reference TRBV7-2 and TRBJ1-1): GAGVSQSPSNKVTEKGKDVELRCDPISGHTALYWYRQSLGQGLEFLIYFQGNSAPDKSGLPSDRFSAERTGGSVSTLTIQRTQQEDSAVYLCASLGADYEAFFGQGTRLTVV.

This clonotype was counted a few times. This chain joins TRBV27 and TRBJ1-5; unclear D gene. The CDR3 spans 15 residues. The germline CDR1 and CDR2 sequences are MNHEY and SMNVEV (reference sequence). Trimming cost V 4 bases and J 0 bases, with 10 bases left between them. The CDR3 region has the DNA TGTGCCAGCAGTTCGTCAAAAGATAGCAATCAGCCCCAGCATTTT. Protein product: CASSSSKDSNQPQHF.

The CDR3 bases are TGTGCCAGCAGCAAACCTGCTCGGGACTATAGGGAAAAACTGTTTTTT. Residues: CASSKPARDYREKLFF. V gene TRBV21-1 combines with J gene TRBJ1-4. TRBV21-1 is an annotated pseudogene. This CDR3 is built from 16 residues.